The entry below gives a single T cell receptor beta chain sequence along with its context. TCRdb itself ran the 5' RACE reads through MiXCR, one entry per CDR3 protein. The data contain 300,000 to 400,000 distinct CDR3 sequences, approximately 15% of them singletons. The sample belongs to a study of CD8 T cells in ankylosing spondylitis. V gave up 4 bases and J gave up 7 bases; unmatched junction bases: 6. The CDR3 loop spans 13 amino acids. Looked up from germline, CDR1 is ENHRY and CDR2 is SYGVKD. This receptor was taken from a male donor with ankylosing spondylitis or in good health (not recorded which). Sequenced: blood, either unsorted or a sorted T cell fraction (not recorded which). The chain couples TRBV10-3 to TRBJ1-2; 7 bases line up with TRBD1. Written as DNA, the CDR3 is TGTGCCATCAGTGCAGGGGGGCTCGGTGGCTACACCTTC. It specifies CAISAGGLGGYTF.